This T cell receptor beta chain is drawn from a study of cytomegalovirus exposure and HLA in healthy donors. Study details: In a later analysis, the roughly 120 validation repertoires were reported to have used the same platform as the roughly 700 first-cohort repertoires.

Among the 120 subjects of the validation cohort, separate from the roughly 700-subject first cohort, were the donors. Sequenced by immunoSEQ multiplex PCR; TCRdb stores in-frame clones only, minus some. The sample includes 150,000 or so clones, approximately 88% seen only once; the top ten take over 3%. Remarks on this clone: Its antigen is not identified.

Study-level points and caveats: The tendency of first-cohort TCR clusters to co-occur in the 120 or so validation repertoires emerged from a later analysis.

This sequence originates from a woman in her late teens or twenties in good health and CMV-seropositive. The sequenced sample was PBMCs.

This CDR3 reads CASSRRSLLVPGEEQYF. The DNA for the CDR3 is TGTGCCAGCAGCCGCCGCTCTTTACTAGTTCCTGGGGAGGAGCAGTACTTC. The chain has TRBV14 and TRBJ2-7; TRBD2 is a possible D gene (5 bases). The CDR3 has 17 amino acids. Per the germline V gene, CDR1 is SGHDN and CDR2 is FVKESK. The V end lost 4 bases, the J end lost 7 bases, and 26 bases lay between the germline ends.